Below, one TCR beta chain is given with its context. Antigen specificity is unknown. Through template switching, UMIs that included a 6-nucleotide sample barcode were added. Nested PCRs of roughly 17 and 9 cycles, two in total, were run on TCRalpha and TCRbeta cDNA. TCRdb re-called the 5' RACE reads and catalogs CDR3 proteins one per entry, DNA excluded. This table holds about 43,000 distinct CDR3 sequences. These data originate in a study of monozygotic twins with inflammatory bowel disease. General observations from the study: Versus healthy twins, IBD patients showed fewer clonotypes shared with others, especially with disease activity.

This CDR3 has 17 amino acids. CDR1 is SEHNR, CDR2 FQNEAQ, per germline (reference sequence). The receptor comes from a human donor with ulcerative colitis or Crohn's disease, or a healthy co-twin of an affected twin (not recorded which). V is TRBV7-9 and J is TRBJ1-5; the D gene TCRdb calls, TRBD1, cannot be checked with no DNA. Sequencing was carried out using blood. The CDR3 is CASSLGWGQGFNQPQHF.